This T cell receptor (beta chain) originates from a study of T cell responses to AZD1222 COVID-19 vaccine. As regards this clone: Its antigen is not identified.

The CDR3 consists of 13 residues. V lost 2 bases and J lost 0, with 4 bases in between. Germline CDR1 and CDR2: SGHTA and FQGTGA. The method was immunoSEQ multiplex PCR; TCRdb's version includes in-frame clones alone and lacks a portion of them. The sample lists around 62,000 clones, 80% to 90% occurring once. Findings and caveats of the study: Most donors were white British, females outnumbered males, and clonal diversity was possibly underestimated. Close to half of all spike-specific TCRs reportedly target regions of the variants that are unmutated. Only a handful of AZD1222 recipients, several in all, had baseline seropositivity.

The receptor comes from an adult in good health. The input for sequencing was peripheral blood, taken on day 0 of AZD1222 vaccination. The J gene is TRBJ2-5, the V gene TRBV7-3; no definite D call. The CDR3 DNA sequence: TGTGCCAGCAGCTTAGCGGACCAAGAGACCCAGTACTTC. This translates into CASSLADQETQYF.